This T cell receptor (beta chain) was sequenced in a study of shared clonotypes between healthy human individuals. The data were produced by immunoSEQ multiplex PCR, yet TCRdb's version contains in-frame clones alone and is incomplete. The data contain millions of clones, roughly 91% of them singletons. Cells designated naive CD8 were CD45RO-negative and were positively selected for CCR7, with terminally differentiated effector memory CD45RA+ cells excluded. To note about this clone: Antigen specificity is unknown.

Study-wide results and limits: The study generally estimated greater richness for naive than memory subsets.

This CDR3 comprises 14 residues. Trimming pared 7 bases from V and 1 base from J, leaving 13 bases between. The V gene's germline CDR1 is SEHNR and CDR2 FQNEAQ (reference sequence). The V and J genes are TRBV7-9 and TRBJ1-1; D call uncertain. The clonotype was recovered from a man aged 18 to 29 in good health. Some clones in this sample may be carry-over from other donors' samples. The sample comprised naive CD8+ T cells from PBMCs. CDR3 DNA sequence: TGTGCCAGCACCAAAGTGGGGTGGAACACTGAAGCTTTCTTT. Translating gives CASTKVGWNTEAFF.